This T cell receptor (beta chain) was captured in a study of T-cell memory formation after mild COVID-19. Study-wide results and caveats: Contracting CD4+ clones were located mainly in CM and EM, and CD8+ clones in EMRA.

This CDR3 comprises 11 residues. The V gene lost 10 bases and the J gene lost 7 bases, with 13 bases spanning the gap. CDR1 is LNHDA and CDR2 is SQIVND in the germline V gene (reference sequence). TCRdb called the 5' RACE reads again in MiXCR, with one record for every CDR3 protein. The sample records hundreds of thousands of distinct CDR3 sequences, roughly 21% being singletons. Concerning this clonotype: Its antigen is unidentified.

This chain connects TRBV19 to TRBJ1-2; no reliable D call. This TCR was sampled from an adult woman who had mild COVID-19 (a few samples of this study predate the infection). Cell type and time point are not known. What was sequenced was PBMCs or a T cell subset sorted from them (not recorded which). In nucleotides, the CDR3 is TGTGCCACCGAGCAAGGGCTTGGCTACACCTTC. Its protein is CATEQGLGYTF.